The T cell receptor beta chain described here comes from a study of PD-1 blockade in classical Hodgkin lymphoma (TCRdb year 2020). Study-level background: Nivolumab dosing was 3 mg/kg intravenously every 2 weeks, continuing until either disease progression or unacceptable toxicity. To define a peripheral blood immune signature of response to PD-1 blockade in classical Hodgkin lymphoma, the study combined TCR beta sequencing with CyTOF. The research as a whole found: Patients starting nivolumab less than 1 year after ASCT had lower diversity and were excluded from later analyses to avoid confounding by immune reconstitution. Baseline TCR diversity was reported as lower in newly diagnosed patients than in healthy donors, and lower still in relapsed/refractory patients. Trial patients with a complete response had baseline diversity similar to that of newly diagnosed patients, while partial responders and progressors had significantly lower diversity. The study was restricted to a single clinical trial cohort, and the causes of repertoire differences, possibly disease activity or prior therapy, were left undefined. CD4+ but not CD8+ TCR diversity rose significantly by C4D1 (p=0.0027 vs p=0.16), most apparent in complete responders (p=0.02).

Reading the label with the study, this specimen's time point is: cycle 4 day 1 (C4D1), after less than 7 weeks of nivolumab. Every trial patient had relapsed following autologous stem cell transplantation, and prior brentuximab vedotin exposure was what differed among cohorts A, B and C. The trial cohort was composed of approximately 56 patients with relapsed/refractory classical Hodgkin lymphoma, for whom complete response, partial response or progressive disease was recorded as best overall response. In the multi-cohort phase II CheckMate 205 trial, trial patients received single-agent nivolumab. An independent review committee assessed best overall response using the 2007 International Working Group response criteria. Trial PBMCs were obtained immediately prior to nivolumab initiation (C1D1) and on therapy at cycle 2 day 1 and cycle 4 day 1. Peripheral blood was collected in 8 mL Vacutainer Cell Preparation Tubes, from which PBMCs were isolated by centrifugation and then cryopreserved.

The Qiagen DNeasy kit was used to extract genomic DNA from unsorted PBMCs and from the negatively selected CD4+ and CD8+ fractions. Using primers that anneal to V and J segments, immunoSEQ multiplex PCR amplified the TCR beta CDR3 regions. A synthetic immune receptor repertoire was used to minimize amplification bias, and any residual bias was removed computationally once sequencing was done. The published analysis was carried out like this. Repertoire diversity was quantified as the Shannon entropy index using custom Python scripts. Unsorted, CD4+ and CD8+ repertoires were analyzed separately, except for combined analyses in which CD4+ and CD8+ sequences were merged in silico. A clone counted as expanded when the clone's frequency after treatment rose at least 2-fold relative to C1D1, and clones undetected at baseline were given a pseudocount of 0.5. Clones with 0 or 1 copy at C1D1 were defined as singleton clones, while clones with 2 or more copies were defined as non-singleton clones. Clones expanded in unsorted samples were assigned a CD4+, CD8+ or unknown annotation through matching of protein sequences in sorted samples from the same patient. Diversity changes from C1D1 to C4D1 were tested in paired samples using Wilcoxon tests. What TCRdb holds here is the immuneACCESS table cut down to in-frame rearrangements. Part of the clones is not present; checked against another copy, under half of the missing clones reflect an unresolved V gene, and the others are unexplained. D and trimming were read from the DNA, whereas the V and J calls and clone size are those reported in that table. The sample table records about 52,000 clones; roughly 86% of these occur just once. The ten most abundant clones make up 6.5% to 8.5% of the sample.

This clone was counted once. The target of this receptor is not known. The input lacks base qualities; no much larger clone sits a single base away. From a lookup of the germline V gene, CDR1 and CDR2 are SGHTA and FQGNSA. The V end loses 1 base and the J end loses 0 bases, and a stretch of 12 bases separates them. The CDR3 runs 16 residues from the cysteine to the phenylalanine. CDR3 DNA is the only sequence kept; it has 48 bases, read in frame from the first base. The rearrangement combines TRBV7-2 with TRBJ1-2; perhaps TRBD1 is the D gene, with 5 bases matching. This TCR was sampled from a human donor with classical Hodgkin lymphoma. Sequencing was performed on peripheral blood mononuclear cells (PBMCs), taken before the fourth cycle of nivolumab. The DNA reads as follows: TGTGCCAGCAGCTTAGTCGCGACAGAAGCTAACTATGGCTACACCTTC. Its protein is CASSLVATEANYGYTF. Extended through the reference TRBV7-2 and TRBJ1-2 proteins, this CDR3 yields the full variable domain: GAGVSQSPSNKVTEKGKDVELRCDPISGHTALYWYRQSLGQGLEFLIYFQGNSAPDKSGLPSDRFSAERTGGSVSTLTIQRTQQEDSAVYLCASSLVATEANYGYTFGSGTRLTVV.